What follows are 6 T cell receptor beta chains derived from one specimen sequenced in a study of T cell changes during pregnancy in multiple sclerosis. TCRdb's copy holds only in-frame clones and misses some; the assay was immunoSEQ multiplex PCR. The sample includes 70,000 to 95,000 clones, approximately 90% of them seen just once. The starting material was CD4+ T cells from peripheral blood mononuclear cells, obtained in the second trimester of pregnancy. These receptors originate from a female donor with multiple sclerosis, enrolled in a pregnancy study.

The chain couples TRBV28 to TRBJ1-1; 9 bases match TRBD1. V lost 1 base to trimming and J lost 3 bases; unmatched junction nucleotides: 12. The length of the CDR3 is 18 residues. Germline V gives CDR1 MDHEN, CDR2 SYDVKM. CDR3 in amino acids: CASSLLYGTGREDTEAFF. CDR3 DNA: TGTGCCAGCAGTTTATTGTACGGGACAGGGAGGGAGGACACTGAAGCTTTCTTT.

This clone has only one observation. The chain has TRBV10-3 and TRBJ2-7; no clear D. Germline CDR1 ENHRY, CDR2 SYGVKD. This CDR3 has 13 amino acids. V was shortened by 4 bases and J by 0 bases, with 7 bases between the two germline ends. CDR3: CAISVESSYEQYF. The DNA of the CDR3 is TGTGCCATCAGTGTGGAGAGCTCCTACGAGCAGTACTTC.

The chain has TRBV11-2 and TRBJ2-5, with D perhaps matching TRBD1 (6 bases). Germline V gene lookup returns CDR1 SGHAT and CDR2 FQNNGV. The CDR3 has 14 amino acids. V was clipped by 2 bases and J by 1 base, with 8 bases between them. The CDR3 DNA reads TGTGCCAGCAGCTTACGAGGGGGCCAAGAGACCCAGTACTTC. Its protein product is CASSLRGGQETQYF.

In this sample, this clone turned up once. J is TRBJ2-5 and V is TRBV30, with D possibly matching TRBD2 (6 bases). Trimming took off 0 bases at V and 4 bases at J, with 9 bases between the two ends. The germline V gene encodes CDR1 GTSNPN and CDR2 SVGIG (reference sequence). This CDR3 is built from 13 residues. CDR3 sequence (DNA): TGTGCCTGGAGTGTTAACGGGAGAGAGACCCAGTACTTC. Protein: CAWSVNGRETQYF.

The chain joins TRBV28 to TRBJ1-6, with a tentative D call TRBD1 (5 bases). The germline V gene encodes CDR1 MDHEN and CDR2 SYDVKM. The CDR3 sequence is 12 residues long. V was trimmed by 6 bases and J by 9 bases, leaving 9 bases between them. Written as DNA, the CDR3 is TGTGCCAGCAGCCTAAGGGGTTCACCCCTCCACTTT. Amino acids: CASSLRGSPLHF.

This clone showed up just a few times. J is TRBJ1-5 and V is TRBV5-6, with unresolved D. The germline V and J ends were trimmed by 0 bases and 0 bases, with 7 bases remaining between them. The CDR3 covers 15 residues. CDR1 is SGHDT, CDR2 YYEEEE, per germline. The CDR3 spells CASSLAGGSNQPQHF. The CDR3 DNA reads TGTGCCAGCAGCTTGGCCGGAGGTAGCAATCAGCCCCAGCATTTT.